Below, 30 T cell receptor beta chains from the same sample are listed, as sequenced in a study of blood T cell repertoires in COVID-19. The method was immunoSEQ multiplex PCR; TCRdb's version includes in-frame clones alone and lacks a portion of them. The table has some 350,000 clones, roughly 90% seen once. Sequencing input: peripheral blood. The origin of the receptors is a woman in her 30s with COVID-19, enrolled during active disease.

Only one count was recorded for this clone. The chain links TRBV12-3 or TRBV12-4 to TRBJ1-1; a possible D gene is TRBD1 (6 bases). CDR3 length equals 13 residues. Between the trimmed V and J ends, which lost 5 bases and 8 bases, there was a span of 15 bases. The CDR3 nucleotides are TGTGCCAGCAGTCCCACATCACAGGGAGAAGCTTTCTTT. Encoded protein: CASSPTSQGEAFF.

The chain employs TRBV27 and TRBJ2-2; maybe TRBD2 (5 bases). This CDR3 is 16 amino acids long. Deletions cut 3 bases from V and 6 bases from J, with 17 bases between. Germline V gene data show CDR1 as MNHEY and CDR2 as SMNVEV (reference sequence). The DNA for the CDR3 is TGTGCCAGCAGTTTTTCCAGGAGGCCCTTGTCCGGGGAGCTGTTTTTT. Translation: CASSFSRRPLSGELFF.

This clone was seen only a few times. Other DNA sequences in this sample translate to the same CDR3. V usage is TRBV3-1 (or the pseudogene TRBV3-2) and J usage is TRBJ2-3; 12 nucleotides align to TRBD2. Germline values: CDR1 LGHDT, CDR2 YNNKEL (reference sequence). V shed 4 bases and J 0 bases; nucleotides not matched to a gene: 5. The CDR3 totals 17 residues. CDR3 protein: CASSLTSGGHSTDTQYF. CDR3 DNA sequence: TGTGCCAGCAGCCTGACTAGCGGGGGCCATAGCACAGATACGCAGTATTTT.

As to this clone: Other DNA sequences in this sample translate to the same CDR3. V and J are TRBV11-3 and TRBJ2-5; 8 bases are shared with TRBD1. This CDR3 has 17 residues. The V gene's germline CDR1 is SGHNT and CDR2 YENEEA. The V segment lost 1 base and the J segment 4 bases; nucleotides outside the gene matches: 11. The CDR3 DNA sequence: TGTGCCAGCAGCTTAGGTCCCCCAGGACAGGGAGGAGAGACCCAGTACTTC. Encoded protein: CASSLGPPGQGGETQYF.

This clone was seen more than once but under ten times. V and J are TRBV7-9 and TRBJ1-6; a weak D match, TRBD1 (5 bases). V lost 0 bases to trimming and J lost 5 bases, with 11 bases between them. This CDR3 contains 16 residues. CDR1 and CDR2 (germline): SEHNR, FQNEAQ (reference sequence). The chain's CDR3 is CASSLAGGKDNSPLHF. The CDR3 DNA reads TGTGCCAGCAGCTTAGCCGGGGGGAAGGATAATTCACCCCTCCACTTT.

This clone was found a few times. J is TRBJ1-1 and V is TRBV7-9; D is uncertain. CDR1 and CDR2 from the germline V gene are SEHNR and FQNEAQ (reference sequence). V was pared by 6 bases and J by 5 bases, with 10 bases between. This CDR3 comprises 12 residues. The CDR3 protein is CASSTPGTEAFF. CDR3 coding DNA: TGTGCCAGCAGTACCCCGGGGACTGAAGCTTTCTTT. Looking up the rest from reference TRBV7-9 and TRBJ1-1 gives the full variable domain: DTGVSQNPRHKITKRGQNVTFRCDPISEHNRLYWYRQTLGQGPEFLTYFQNEAQLEKSRLLSDRFSAERPKGSFSTLEIQRTEQGDSAMYLCASSTPGTEAFFGQGTRLTVV.

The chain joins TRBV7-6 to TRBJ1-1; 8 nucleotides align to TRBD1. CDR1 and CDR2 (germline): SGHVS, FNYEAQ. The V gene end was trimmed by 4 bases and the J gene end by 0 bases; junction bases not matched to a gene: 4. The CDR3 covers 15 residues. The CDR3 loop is CASSSAGGLNTEAFF. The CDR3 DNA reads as TGTGCCAGCAGCTCCGCAGGGGGCTTGAACACTGAAGCTTTCTTT.

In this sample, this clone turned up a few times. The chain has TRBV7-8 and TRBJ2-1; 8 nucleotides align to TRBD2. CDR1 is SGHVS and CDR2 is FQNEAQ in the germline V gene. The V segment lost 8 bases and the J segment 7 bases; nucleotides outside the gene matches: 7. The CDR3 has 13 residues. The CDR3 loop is CASSTSGRNEQFF. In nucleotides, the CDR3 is TGTGCCAGCTCCACTAGCGGAAGAAATGAGCAGTTCTTC.

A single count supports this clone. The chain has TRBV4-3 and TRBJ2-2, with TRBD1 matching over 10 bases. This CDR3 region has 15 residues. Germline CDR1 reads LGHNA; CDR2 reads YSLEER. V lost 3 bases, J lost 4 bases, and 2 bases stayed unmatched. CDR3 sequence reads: CASSQGQGFTGELFF. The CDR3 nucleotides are TGCGCCAGCAGCCAGGGACAGGGGTTCACCGGGGAGCTGTTTTTT.

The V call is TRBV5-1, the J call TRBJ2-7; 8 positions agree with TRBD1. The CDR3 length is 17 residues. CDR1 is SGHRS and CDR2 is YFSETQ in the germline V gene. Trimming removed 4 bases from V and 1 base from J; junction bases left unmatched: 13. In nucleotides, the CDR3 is TGCGCCAGCAGCGTGGGATTCGGGGACAGGAGGTCCTACGAGCAGTACTTC. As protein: CASSVGFGDRRSYEQYF.

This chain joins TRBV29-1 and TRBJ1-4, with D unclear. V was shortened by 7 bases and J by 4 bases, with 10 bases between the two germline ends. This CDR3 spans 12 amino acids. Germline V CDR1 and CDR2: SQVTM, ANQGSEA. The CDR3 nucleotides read TGCAGCGCTAGGGAGTTTAATGAAAAACTGTTTTTT. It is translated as CSAREFNEKLFF.

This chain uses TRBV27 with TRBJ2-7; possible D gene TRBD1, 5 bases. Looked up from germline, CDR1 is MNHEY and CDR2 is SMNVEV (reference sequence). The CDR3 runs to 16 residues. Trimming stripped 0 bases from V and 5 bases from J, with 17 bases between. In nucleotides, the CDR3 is TGTGCCAGCAGTTTATCGTCCAGGGAAAGTTTTGACGAGCAGTACTTC. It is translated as CASSLSSRESFDEQYF.

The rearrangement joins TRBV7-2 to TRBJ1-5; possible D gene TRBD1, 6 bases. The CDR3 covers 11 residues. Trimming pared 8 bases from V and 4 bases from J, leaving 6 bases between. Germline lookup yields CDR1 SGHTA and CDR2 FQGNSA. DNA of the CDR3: TGTGCCAGCGACAGGAATCAGCCCCAGCATTTT. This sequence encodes CASDRNQPQHF.

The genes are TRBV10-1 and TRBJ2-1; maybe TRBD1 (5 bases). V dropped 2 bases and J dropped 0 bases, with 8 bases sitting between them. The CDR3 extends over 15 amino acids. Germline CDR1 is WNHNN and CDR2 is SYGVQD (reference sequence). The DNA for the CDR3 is TGCGCCAGCAGTGAGAGGGGAAGCTCCTACAATGAGCAGTTCTTC. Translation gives CASSERGSSYNEQFF.

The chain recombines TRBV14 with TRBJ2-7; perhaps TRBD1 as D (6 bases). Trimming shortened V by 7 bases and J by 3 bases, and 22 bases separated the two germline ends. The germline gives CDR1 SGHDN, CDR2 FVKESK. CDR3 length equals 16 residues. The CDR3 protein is CASTPRWGLGIYEQYV. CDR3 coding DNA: TGTGCCAGCACCCCACGCTGGGGGCTGGGGATCTACGAGCAGTACGTC.

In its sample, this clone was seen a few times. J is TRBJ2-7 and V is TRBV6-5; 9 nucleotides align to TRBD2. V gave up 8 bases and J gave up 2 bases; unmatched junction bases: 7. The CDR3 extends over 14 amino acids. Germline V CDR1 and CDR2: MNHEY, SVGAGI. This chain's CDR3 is CASSRERGAYEQYF. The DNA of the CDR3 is TGTGCCAGCTCTAGGGAGCGGGGGGCCTACGAGCAGTACTTC.

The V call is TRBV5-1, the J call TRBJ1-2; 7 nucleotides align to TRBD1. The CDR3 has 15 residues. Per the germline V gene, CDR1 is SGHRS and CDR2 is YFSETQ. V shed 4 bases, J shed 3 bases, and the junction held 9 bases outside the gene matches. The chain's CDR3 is CASSLEGRGDYGYTF. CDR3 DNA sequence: TGCGCCAGCAGCCTGGAAGGCAGGGGGGACTATGGCTACACCTTC.

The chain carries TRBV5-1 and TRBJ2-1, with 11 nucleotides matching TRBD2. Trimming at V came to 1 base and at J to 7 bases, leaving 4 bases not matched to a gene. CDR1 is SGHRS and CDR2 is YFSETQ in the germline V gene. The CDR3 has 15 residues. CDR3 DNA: TGCGCCAGCAGCTTGAGTAGCGGGGGGGTGAATGAGCAGTTCTTC. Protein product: CASSLSSGGVNEQFF.

The CDR3 spells CASSPLVTGVNEQFF. The CDR3 DNA is TGCGCCAGCAGCCCCCTCGTGACGGGAGTCAATGAGCAGTTCTTC. The genes are TRBV4-3 and TRBJ2-1, with D perhaps TRBD2 (6 bases). This CDR3 has 15 amino acids. Germline loops: CDR1 LGHNA, CDR2 YSLEER. The V and J ends lost 4 bases and 6 bases respectively, with 16 bases between them.

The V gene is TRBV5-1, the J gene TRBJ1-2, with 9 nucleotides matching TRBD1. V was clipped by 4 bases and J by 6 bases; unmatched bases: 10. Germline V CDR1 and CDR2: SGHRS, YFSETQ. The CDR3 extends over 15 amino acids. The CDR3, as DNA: TGCGCCAGCAGCCGAACGACCGGGACAGGGAATGGCTACACCTTC. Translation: CASSRTTGTGNGYTF.

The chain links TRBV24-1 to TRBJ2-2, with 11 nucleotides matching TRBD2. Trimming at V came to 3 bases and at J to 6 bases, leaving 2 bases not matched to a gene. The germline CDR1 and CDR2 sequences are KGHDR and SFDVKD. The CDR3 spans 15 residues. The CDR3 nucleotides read TGTGCCACCAGTGATAATAGCGGGAGGGCCGGGGAGCTGTTTTTT. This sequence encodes CATSDNSGRAGELFF.

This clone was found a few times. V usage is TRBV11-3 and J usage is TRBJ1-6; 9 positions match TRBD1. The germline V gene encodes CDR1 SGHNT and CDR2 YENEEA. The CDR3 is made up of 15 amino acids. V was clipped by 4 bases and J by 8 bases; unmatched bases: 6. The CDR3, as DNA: TGTGCCAGCAGCTATGACGGGACAGGGTATTCACCCCTCCACTTT. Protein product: CASSYDGTGYSPLHF.

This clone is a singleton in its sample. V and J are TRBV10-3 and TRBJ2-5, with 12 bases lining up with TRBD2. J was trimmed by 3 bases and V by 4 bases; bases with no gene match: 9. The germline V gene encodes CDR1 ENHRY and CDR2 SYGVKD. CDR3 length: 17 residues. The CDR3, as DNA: TGTGCCATCAGTGCCGTAGCTAGCGGGGGGGTTAAAGAGACCCAGTACTTC. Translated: CAISAVASGGVKETQYF.

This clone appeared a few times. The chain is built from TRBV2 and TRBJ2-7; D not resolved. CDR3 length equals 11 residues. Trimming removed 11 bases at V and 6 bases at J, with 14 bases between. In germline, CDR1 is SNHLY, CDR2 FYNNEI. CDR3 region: CAAQAWREQYF. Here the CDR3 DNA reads TGTGCCGCCCAGGCGTGGCGCGAGCAGTACTTC.

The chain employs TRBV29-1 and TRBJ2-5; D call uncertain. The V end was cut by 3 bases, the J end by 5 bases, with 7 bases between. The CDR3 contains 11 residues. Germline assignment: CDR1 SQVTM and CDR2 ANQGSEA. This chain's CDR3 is CSVEYGETQYF. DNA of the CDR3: TGCAGCGTTGAGTACGGGGAGACCCAGTACTTC. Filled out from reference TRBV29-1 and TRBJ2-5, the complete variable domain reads SAVISQKPSRDICQRGTSLTIQCQVDSQVTMMFWYRQQPGQSLTLIATANQGSEATYESGFVIDKFPISRPNLTFSTLTVSNMSPEDSSIYLCSVEYGETQYFGPGTRLLVL.

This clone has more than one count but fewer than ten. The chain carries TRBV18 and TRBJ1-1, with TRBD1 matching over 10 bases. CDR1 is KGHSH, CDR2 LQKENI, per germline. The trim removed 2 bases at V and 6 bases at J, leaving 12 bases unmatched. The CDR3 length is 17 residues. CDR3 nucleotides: TGTGCCAGCTCACCAAATGGTCCGGGACAGGGGTTGCCTGAAGCTTTCTTT. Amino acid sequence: CASSPNGPGQGLPEAFF. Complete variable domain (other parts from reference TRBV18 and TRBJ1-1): NAGVMQNPRHLVRRRGQEARLRCSPMKGHSHVYWYRQLPEEGLKFMVYLQKENIIDESGMPKERFSAEFPKEGPSILRIQQVVRGDSAAYFCASSPNGPGQGLPEAFFGQGTRLTVV.

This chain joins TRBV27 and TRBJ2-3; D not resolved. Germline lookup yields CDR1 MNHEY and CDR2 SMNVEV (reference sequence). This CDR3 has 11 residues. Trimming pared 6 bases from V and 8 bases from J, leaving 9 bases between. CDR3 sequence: CASSESGTQYF. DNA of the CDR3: TGTGCCAGCAGCGAGTCTGGTACGCAGTATTTT.

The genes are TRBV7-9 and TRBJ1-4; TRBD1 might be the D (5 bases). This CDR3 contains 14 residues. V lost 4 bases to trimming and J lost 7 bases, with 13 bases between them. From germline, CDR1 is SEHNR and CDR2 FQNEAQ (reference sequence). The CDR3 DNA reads TGTGCCAGCAGCTCTGGGGGGAGTAGTGAAAAACTGTTTTTT. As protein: CASSSGGSSEKLFF. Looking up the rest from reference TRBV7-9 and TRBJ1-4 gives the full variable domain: DTGVSQNPRHKITKRGQNVTFRCDPISEHNRLYWYRQTLGQGPEFLTYFQNEAQLEKSRLLSDRFSAERPKGSFSTLEIQRTEQGDSAMYLCASSSGGSSEKLFFGSGTQLSVL.

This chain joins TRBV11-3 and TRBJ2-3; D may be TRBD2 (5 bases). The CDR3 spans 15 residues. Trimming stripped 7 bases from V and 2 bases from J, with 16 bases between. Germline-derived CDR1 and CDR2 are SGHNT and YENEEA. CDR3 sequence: CASTRSVRVTDTQYF. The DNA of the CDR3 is TGTGCCAGCACCCGATCTGTGCGGGTCACAGATACGCAGTATTTT.

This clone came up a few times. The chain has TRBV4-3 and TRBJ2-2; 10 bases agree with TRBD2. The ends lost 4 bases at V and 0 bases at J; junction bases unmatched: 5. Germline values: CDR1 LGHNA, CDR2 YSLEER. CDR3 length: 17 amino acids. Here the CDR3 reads CASSPRLAGANTGELFF. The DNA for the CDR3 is TGCGCCAGCAGCCCTCGACTAGCGGGTGCGAACACCGGGGAGCTGTTTTTT.